This T cell receptor beta chain emerged from a study of control samples from healthy donors and cancer patients. Produced via immunoSEQ multiplex PCR; TCRdb's table is partial and in-frame only. The sample shows roughly 180,000 clones, about 90% of them seen only once. Germline CDR1 and CDR2: MNHEY and SMNVEV (reference sequence). The CDR3 covers 18 residues. V was cut by 5 bases and J by 4 bases, with 24 bases left in between. This chain links TRBV27 with TRBJ2-1; no reliable D call. The source is a woman aged 35 to 49 in good health. Sequenced material: blood. DNA of the CDR3: TGTGCCAGCAGTCCGTCCGCAGGTTACGCGTCTGTATACAATGAGCAGTTCTTC. The encoded protein is CASSPSAGYASVYNEQFF.